This TCR beta chain was sequenced in a study of human thymus T cells. Overall study findings and caveats: Highly overlapping thymic repertoires in unrelated individuals were reported by related research.

The ends were cut back, 4 bases at V and 5 bases at J, with 9 bases in the middle. The CDR3 sequence is 13 residues long. The germline gives CDR1 SGHAT, CDR2 FQNNGV. Measured with immunoSEQ multiplex PCR; TCRdb has only the in-frame clones, and not every one. The profile shows around 130,000 clones, around 96% of them singletons. Remarks on this clone: The antigen is undetermined.

The thymus was resected at corrective cardiac surgery. Sequences were obtained from thymus tissue. This clonotype originated in a boy in the first two years of life with a congenital heart defect but otherwise immunologically healthy. This rearrangement joins TRBV11-2 to TRBJ2-1; no clear D. CDR3 amino acids: CASSSSGHNEQFF. The CDR3 bases are TGTGCCAGCAGCTCTTCCGGGCACAATGAGCAGTTCTTC.